This T cell receptor beta chain stems from a study of blood T cell repertoires in COVID-19. Study information: The samples span acute and convalescent COVID-19 from the United States, Italy and Spain.

The germline gives CDR1 SGHVT, CDR2 SQSDAQ. V shed 5 bases, J shed 0 bases, and the junction held 10 bases outside the gene matches. The CDR3 extends over 17 amino acids. As processed by the authors: Cell counts per sample came from amplifying reference gene primers. TCRdb's table, derived via immunoSEQ multiplex PCR, lists solely in-frame clones and lacks some. V, J and clone size are those of that table, while D and trimming were read from the DNA. The repertoire holds 650,000 to 800,000 clones, with 80% to 90% as singletons. The sample consisted of peripheral blood. This chain uses TRBV7-4 with TRBJ1-5; 7 bases align to TRBD1. This receptor was taken from a woman under 30 with acute or convalescent COVID-19. CDR3 protein: CASSGTDRALSNQPQHF. In DNA form, the CDR3 reads TGTGCCAGCAGCGGCACAGACAGGGCCCTTAGCAATCAGCCCCAGCATTTT.